These 17 T cell receptor beta chains were sequenced from one sample in a study of CD8 T cells in Susac syndrome. The RNA input was roughly 0.45 to 1 ug, and it was reverse transcribed with random hexamers. TCRdb itself ran the immunoSEQ multiplex PCR reads through MiXCR, one entry per CDR3 protein. Among approximately 90,000 distinct CDR3 sequences listed, 80% to 95% were seen once. Sequencing used CD8+ T cells from PBMCs. These receptors all stem from a human donor in good health.

The rearrangement uses TRBV10-3 and TRBJ2-5; TRBD1 might be the D (5 bases). The germline V gene encodes CDR1 ENHRY and CDR2 SYGVKD. The CDR3 runs to 14 residues. Trimming took 10 bases from V and 4 from J, leaving 19 bases between them. CDR3 amino acids: CATRTLAGPETQYF. For the CDR3, the DNA is TGTGCCACCCGCACCCTGGCAGGGCCAGAGACCCAGTACTTC.

This clonotype has just a few counts. CDR3 protein: CASSQGVAGANTDTQYF. DNA for the CDR3: TGTGCCAGCAGCCAGGGTGTAGCGGGCGCAAACACAGATACGCAGTATTTT. The chain links TRBV4-2 to TRBJ2-3, with 7 bases lining up with TRBD2. The germline gives CDR1 LGHNA, CDR2 YNFKEQ. Trimming at V came to 3 bases and at J to 2 bases, leaving 11 bases not matched to a gene. CDR3 length: 17 residues.

This rearrangement joins TRBV5-1 to TRBJ2-7; D may correspond to TRBD1 or TRBD2 (6 bases each). Looked up from germline, CDR1 is SGHRS and CDR2 is YFSETQ. The CDR3 has 14 amino acids. Trimming took off 7 bases at V and 5 bases at J, with 19 bases between the two ends. As DNA, the CDR3 is TGCGCCAGCGGCGCGGGGCAGGGGACCCACGAGCAGTACTTC. This gives the protein CASGAGQGTHEQYF. Variable domain in full (rest from reference TRBV5-1 and TRBJ2-7): KAGVTQTPRYLIKTRGQQVTLSCSPISGHRSVSWYQQTPGQGLQFLFEYFSETQRNKGNFPGRFSGRQFSNSRSEMNVSTLELGDSALYLCASGAGQGTHEQYFGPGTRLTVT.

The chain links TRBV9 to TRBJ2-2; 7 nucleotides agree with TRBD1. The V gene end was trimmed by 7 bases and the J gene end by 6 bases; junction bases not matched to a gene: 12. The CDR3 is made up of 15 amino acids. Germline values: CDR1 SGDLS, CDR2 YYNGEE. CDR3 DNA sequence: TGTGCCAGCGAAGGACGGGACAGCACGCCCGGGGAGCTGTTTTTT. Amino acid sequence: CASEGRDSTPGELFF.

The chain recombines TRBV6-2 or TRBV6-3 with TRBJ2-1, with 10 bases aligning to TRBD2. This CDR3 has 17 residues. CDR1 MNHEY and CDR2 SVGEGT come from the germline V gene. V shed 0 bases, J shed 5 bases, and the junction held 7 bases outside the gene matches. The CDR3 reads CASSYSIAGGENNEQFF. CDR3 bases: TGTGCCAGCAGTTACTCGATAGCGGGGGGCGAGAACAATGAGCAGTTCTTC.

This sequence joins TRBV20-1 and TRBJ2-7; D is possibly TRBD2 (5 bases). There are 15 residues in the CDR3. V was trimmed by 3 bases and J by 3 bases, leaving 18 bases between them. Germline assignment: CDR1 DFQATT and CDR2 SNEGSKA (reference sequence). CDR3 region: CSASRIRDNSYEQYF. In DNA form, the CDR3 reads TGCAGTGCTAGCCGTATCCGGGATAATAGCTACGAGCAGTACTTC.

This rearrangement joins TRBV7-9 to TRBJ2-7; the D gene is possibly TRBD2 (6 bases). Germline V gene data show CDR1 as SEHNR and CDR2 as FQNEAQ (reference sequence). This CDR3 is built from 15 residues. Trimming shortened V by 1 base and J by 0 bases, and 10 bases separated the two germline ends. The CDR3 here is CASSLDEGLSYEQYF. CDR3 bases: TGTGCCAGCAGCTTAGATGAGGGACTCTCCTACGAGCAGTACTTC.

The chain has TRBV19 and TRBJ1-6; D is unclear. Trimming stripped 6 bases from V and 7 bases from J, with 19 bases between. There are 16 residues in the CDR3. The germline gives CDR1 LNHDA, CDR2 SQIVND (reference sequence). The CDR3 region is CASSNVPRSANSPLHF. DNA for the CDR3: TGTGCCAGTAGCAATGTTCCCAGGTCGGCCAATTCACCCCTCCACTTT.

The chain employs TRBV19 and TRBJ2-4, with D possibly being TRBD1 (5 bases). This CDR3 contains 17 residues. Trimming removed 0 bases from V and 8 bases from J, with 20 bases in between. CDR1 and CDR2 from the germline V gene are LNHDA and SQIVND (reference sequence). CDR3 bases: TGTGCCAGTAGTATAGAAGACTGGGGCCGCCAAAATGACATTCAGTACTTC. Its translation: CASSIEDWGRQNDIQYF.

In this sample, this clonotype turned up once. The chain carries TRBV9 and TRBJ2-2, with D possibly being TRBD2 (6 bases). V was cut by 5 bases and J by 4 bases, with 12 bases left in between. CDR1 and CDR2 from the germline V gene are SGDLS and YYNGEE. The CDR3 extends over 14 amino acids. CDR3: CASRPGLLTGELFF. DNA for the CDR3: TGTGCCAGCAGGCCGGGACTCCTCACCGGGGAGCTGTTTTTT.

The chain links TRBV27 to TRBJ1-1; D gene ambiguous. The CDR3 runs 15 residues. V lost 3 bases and J 0 bases, leaving 11 bases between the germline ends. Germline-derived CDR1 and CDR2 are MNHEY and SMNVEV (reference sequence). CDR3 in amino acids: CASSLVGIMNTEAFF. The CDR3 DNA reads as TGTGCCAGCAGTTTGGTAGGAATAATGAACACTGAAGCTTTCTTT.

The genes are TRBV2 and TRBJ2-3; possibly TRBD2 for D (7 bases). The CDR3 totals 13 residues. The germline V gene has CDR1 SNHLY and CDR2 FYNNEI. V was pared by 8 bases and J by 6 bases, with 15 bases between. Here the CDR3 DNA reads TGTGCCAGCTTACTGGGAGGGGGTGATACGCAGTATTTT. Encoded protein: CASLLGGGDTQYF.

This clonotype showed up just once. The V and J genes are TRBV7-9 and TRBJ2-3; 8 nucleotides agree with TRBD2. The CDR3 consists of 19 residues. V lost 5 bases and J lost 2; bases outside the gene matches: 18. Germline assignment: CDR1 SEHNR and CDR2 FQNEAQ (reference sequence). The DNA of the CDR3 is TGTGCCAGCAGCCCTCAGCAGGTCGTAGCGGGGAGGCCCACAGATACGCAGTATTTT. This codes for CASSPQQVVAGRPTDTQYF. The variable domain in full, with the rest retrieved from reference TRBV7-9 and TRBJ2-3, is DTGVSQNPRHKITKRGQNVTFRCDPISEHNRLYWYRQTLGQGPEFLTYFQNEAQLEKSRLLSDRFSAERPKGSFSTLEIQRTEQGDSAMYLCASSPQQVVAGRPTDTQYFGPGTRLTVL.

The chain has TRBV4-1 and TRBJ2-5; D unresolved. Germline assignment: CDR1 MGHRA and CDR2 YSYEKL. This CDR3 region has 17 residues. V shed 1 base and J shed 3 bases, with 18 bases lying between them. Here the CDR3 DNA reads TGCGCCAGCAGCCAAGGTACTCTGGTGAGGACCGAAGAGACCCAGTACTTC. Translated, it gives CASSQGTLVRTEETQYF.

The chain combines TRBV7-3 with TRBJ2-7; D is unclear. This CDR3 has 15 amino acids. V was shortened by 3 bases and J by 3 bases, with 15 bases between the two germline ends. Per germline, CDR1 SGHTA and CDR2 FQGTGA. In DNA form, the CDR3 reads TGTGCCAGCAGCTTCGACGTCCCCTTGGTCTACGAGCAGTACTTC. Translating it yields CASSFDVPLVYEQYF. The whole variable domain, filled in from reference TRBV7-3 and TRBJ2-7, reads GAGVSQTPSNKVTEKGKYVELRCDPISGHTALYWYRQSLGQGPEFLIYFQGTGAADDSGLPNDRFFAVRPEGSVSTLKIQRTERGDSAVYLCASSFDVPLVYEQYFGPGTRLTVT.

V usage is TRBV19 and J usage is TRBJ1-5; TRBD1 is a possible D gene (5 bases). Trimming removed 3 bases at V and 9 bases at J, with 15 bases between. Germline CDR1 and CDR2: LNHDA and SQIVND (reference sequence). The CDR3 is 14 amino acids. The CDR3: CASSIDPGSAPQHF. The DNA of the CDR3 is TGTGCCAGTAGTATCGACCCAGGGTCGGCGCCCCAGCATTTT.

As DNA, the CDR3 is TGTGCCAGCAGTCAGACAGGGGTTGCGGGAGTTGAAGCTTTCTTT. Translated: CASSQTGVAGVEAFF. This chain joins TRBV27 and TRBJ1-1; 8 bases line up with TRBD1. CDR1 and CDR2 (germline): MNHEY, SMNVEV (reference sequence). V dropped 5 bases and J dropped 7; count of bases not matched to a gene: 12. This CDR3 region has 15 residues.